This T cell receptor beta chain was found in a study of radiation and T cells in renal cell carcinoma. About the research overall: Nephrectomy followed 15 Gy stereotactic body radiation by 4 weeks. Broader study findings: Pretreatment tumor biopsies were lacking, so baseline clonotypes are unknown. From baseline, blood top tumor clonotypes peaked at 2 weeks post-radiation.

CDR1 and CDR2 (germline): SGHTA, FQGNSA. V was pared by 4 bases and J by 5 bases, with 13 bases between. The CDR3 contains 14 residues. Details on this clone: Its target is not known.

Sequenced by immunoSEQ multiplex PCR; TCRdb stores in-frame clones only, minus some. This table has 100,000 to 150,000 clones, 70% to 90% appearing once. The time point denotes: blood 2 weeks post-SBRT. Treatment: 15 Gy SBRT to primary tumor, nephrectomy 4 weeks later. This TCR was sampled from a woman between 65 and 79 years old with renal cell carcinoma. The chain is built from TRBV7-2 and TRBJ2-3; no firm D call. The sample consisted of blood, taken from a patient whose treatment included radiotherapy and nephrectomy. CDR3 sequence (DNA): TGTGCCAGCAGCTCGAATAGGCGTATAGATACGCAGTATTTT. Protein: CASSSNRRIDTQYF.